This T cell receptor (beta chain) was sequenced for a study of cytomegalovirus exposure and HLA in healthy donors. In the PCR, 60 Vbeta and 13 Jbeta primers were used. Clones were sequenced by immunoSEQ multiplex PCR, and TCRdb holds only the in-frame ones, with some missing. The repertoire has 100,000 to 150,000 clones, approximately 87% of them found once; the top ten carry about 19%. The V gene lost 5 bases and the J gene lost 0 bases, with 8 bases spanning the gap. Germline loops: CDR1 GTSNPN, CDR2 SVGIG (reference sequence). The CDR3 is made up of 13 amino acids. This sequence joins TRBV30 and TRBJ2-4; a weak D match, TRBD2 (6 bases). What was sequenced was PBMCs. The TCR was taken from a young man in good health and CMV-seropositive. The CDR3 sequence: CAWGGLAKNIQYF. In DNA, the CDR3 is TGTGCCTGGGGGGGACTAGCCAAAAACATTCAGTACTTC.